The entry below gives a single TCR beta chain sequence along with its context. The target antigen is unknown. This entry belongs to a study of cytomegalovirus exposure and HLA in healthy donors. For the study at large: There were tens of millions of unique TCRs (from HLA-typed donors) in an early data release. The study's findings and limits: Many donors shared some public TCRs, even though most TCR sequences were rare. 150 to 200 TCR beta chains were listed as cytomegalovirus-associated.

The PCR used 60 Vbeta and 13 Jbeta primers. Authors' processing steps: Among the unique TCR beta chains that a later analysis counted, about 85 million in all, roughly 10 million were shared. Repertoires were generated with immunoSEQ multiplex PCR, while TCRdb's copy carries only in-frame clones and drops some. The DNA was the basis for D and trimming; V, J and clone size are from that table. The sample consists of about 120,000 clones, roughly 83% of them appearing once. CDR1 MNHNS and CDR2 SASEGT come from the germline V gene. Trimming removed 6 bases from V and 7 bases from J; junction bases left unmatched: 9. CDR3 length: 15 amino acids.

The sequence was obtained from a man aged 18 to 30 in good health and CMV-seropositive. J is TRBJ2-1 and V is TRBV6-1; TRBD2 agrees at 10 bases. The sequencing input was PBMCs. DNA of the CDR3: TGTGCCAGCAGGCCTACTAGCGGGGTTGGTAATGAGCAGTTCTTC. This gives the protein CASRPTSGVGNEQFF.